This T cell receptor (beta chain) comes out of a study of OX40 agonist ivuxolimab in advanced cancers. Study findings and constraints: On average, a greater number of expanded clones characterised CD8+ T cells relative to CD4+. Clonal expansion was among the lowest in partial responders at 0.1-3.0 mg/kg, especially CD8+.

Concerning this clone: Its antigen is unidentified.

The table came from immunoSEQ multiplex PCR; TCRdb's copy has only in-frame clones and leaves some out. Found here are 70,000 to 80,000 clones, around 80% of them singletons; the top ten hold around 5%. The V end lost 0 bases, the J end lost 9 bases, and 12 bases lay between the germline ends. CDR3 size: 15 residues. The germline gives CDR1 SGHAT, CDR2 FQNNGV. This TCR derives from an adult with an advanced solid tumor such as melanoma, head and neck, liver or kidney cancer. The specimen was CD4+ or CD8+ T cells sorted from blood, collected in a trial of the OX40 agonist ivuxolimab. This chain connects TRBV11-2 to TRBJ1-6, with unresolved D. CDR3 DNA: TGTGCCAGCAGCTTAGACGCAGGTAGCGGTTCACCCCTCCACTTT. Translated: CASSLDAGSGSPLHF.